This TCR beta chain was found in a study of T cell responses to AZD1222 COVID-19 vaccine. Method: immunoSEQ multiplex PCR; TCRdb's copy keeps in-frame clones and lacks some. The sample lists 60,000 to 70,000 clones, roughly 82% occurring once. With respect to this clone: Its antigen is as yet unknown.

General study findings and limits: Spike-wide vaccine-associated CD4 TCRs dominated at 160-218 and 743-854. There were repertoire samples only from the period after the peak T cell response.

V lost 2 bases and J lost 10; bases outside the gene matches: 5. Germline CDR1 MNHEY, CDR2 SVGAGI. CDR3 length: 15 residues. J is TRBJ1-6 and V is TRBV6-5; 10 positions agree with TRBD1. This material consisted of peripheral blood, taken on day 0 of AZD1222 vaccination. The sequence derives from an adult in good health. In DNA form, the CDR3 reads TGTGCCAGCAGTTACACGGGACAGGGGAGATCACCCCTCCACTTT. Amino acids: CASSYTGQGRSPLHF.